Below, 9 T cell receptor beta chains from the same sample are listed, as sequenced in a study of PD-L1 blockade in urothelial cancer. Time point described: peripheral blood 6 weeks after treatment start. The repertoire was sequenced with immunoSEQ multiplex PCR; TCRdb's copy has only in-frame clones and lacks some. The sample gives 66,000 or so clones, more than 70% of which show up once; about 11% is in the top ten. The sequenced sample was PBMCs, obtained around atezolizumab (anti-PD-L1) treatment. Receptors were obtained from a man between 60 and 70 years old with urothelial cancer.

This clone showed up just a few times. The chain couples TRBV19 to TRBJ1-5, with D possibly TRBD1 on 5 matching bases. Germline V CDR1 and CDR2: LNHDA, SQIVND (reference sequence). The CDR3 has 12 amino acids. V lost 6 bases and J 10 bases, leaving 13 bases between the germline ends. The CDR3 coding sequence is TGTGCCAGTAGAGGGGTCGCCGAACCCCAGCATTTT. The encoded protein is CASRGVAEPQHF.

This clone was detected only once. This sequence joins TRBV30 and TRBJ2-5; TRBD2 agrees at 11 bases. The CDR3 is made up of 14 amino acids. The V gene's germline CDR1 is GTSNPN and CDR2 SVGIG (reference sequence). V dropped 3 bases and J dropped 5; count of bases not matched to a gene: 5. The CDR3 DNA is TGTGCCTGGAGGGCTAGCGGGAGGTTGGAGACCCAGTACTTC. Encoded protein: CAWRASGRLETQYF.

The chain employs TRBV29-1 and TRBJ2-1; no definite D call. The CDR3 has 15 amino acids. V lost 5 bases to trimming and J lost 3 bases, with 17 bases between them. Germline V gene lookup returns CDR1 SQVTM and CDR2 ANQGSEA. CDR3 protein: CSVQKPSLGYNEQFF. The CDR3 DNA sequence: TGCAGCGTTCAAAAACCTAGTTTAGGCTACAATGAGCAGTTCTTC.

The genes are TRBV5-1 and TRBJ1-1; D perhaps matches TRBD1 (6 bases). Germline V CDR1 and CDR2: SGHRS, YFSETQ. V lost 4 bases and J lost 8, with 18 bases in between. This CDR3 is 14 amino acids long. CDR3 coding DNA: TGCGCCAGCAGCCCGAACGTGAGGGGGATAGAAGCTTTCTTT. It yields the protein CASSPNVRGIEAFF.

The chain carries TRBV6-6 and TRBJ2-1; D uncertain. The CDR3 sequence is 15 residues long. Looked up from germline, CDR1 is MNHNY and CDR2 is SVGAGI (reference sequence). Trimming removed 2 bases at V and 8 bases at J, with 16 bases between. CDR3 protein: CASSYPRVVGDEQFF. CDR3 nucleotides: TGTGCCAGCAGTTACCCACGTGTGGTGGGCGATGAGCAGTTCTTC.

In this sample, this clone turned up a few times. The CDR3 sequence: CASSEAGRTGNEQFF. In DNA form, the CDR3 reads TGTGCCAGCAGTGAAGCGGGCAGGACAGGGAATGAGCAGTTCTTC. This chain links TRBV6-1 with TRBJ2-1; 8 nucleotides agree with TRBD1. V trimming: 0 bases; J trimming: 7 bases; junction bases outside the gene matches: 5. CDR1 is MNHNS and CDR2 is SASEGT in the germline V gene. The CDR3 is 15 residues long.

This chain joins TRBV10-3 and TRBJ1-2, with 9 bases fitting TRBD1. V trimming: 7 bases; J trimming: 3 bases; junction bases outside the gene matches: 3. The CDR3 is 13 amino acids. CDR1 ENHRY and CDR2 SYGVKD come from the germline V gene. CDR3 region: CAITRDRDYGYTF. The CDR3 region has the DNA TGTGCCATCACCCGGGACAGGGACTATGGCTACACCTTC.

The chain uses TRBV9 and TRBJ2-7, with TRBD1 matching 7 bases. Germline assignment: CDR1 SGDLS and CDR2 YYNGEE. CDR3 length: 15 amino acids. V was clipped by 0 bases and J by 4 bases; unmatched bases: 7. In nucleotides, the CDR3 is TGTGCCAGCAGCGTAGGCCCCGACAGGGAATACGAGCAGTACTTC. Its translation: CASSVGPDREYEQYF. The full variable domain, rest sourced from reference TRBV9 and TRBJ2-7, is DSGVTQTPKHLITATGQRVTLRCSPRSGDLSVYWYQQSLDQGLQFLIQYYNGEERAKGNILERFSAQQFPDLHSELNLSSLELGDSALYFCASSVGPDREYEQYFGPGTRLTVT.

Comment on this clone: Sequence at one end of the junction differs from germline and may be a read error. V and J are TRBV2 and TRBJ2-7, with unresolved D. The length of the CDR3 is 13 residues. CDR1 is SNHLY and CDR2 is FYNNEI in the germline V gene. CDR3 protein: CASREVQRGEQYF. DNA for the CDR3: TGTGCCAGCAGGGAAGTTCAGAGAGGCGAGCAGTACTTC.